The subject of this entry is one T cell receptor beta chain. The junction shows a germline mismatch at one end, possibly a read error. This specimen comes from a study of molecular identifiers for immune sequencing clone quantification. TCRdb re-derived calls from the PCR reads in MiXCR, one entry per CDR3 protein. This table holds some 97,000 distinct CDR3 sequences, 36% found once. The CDR3 is 17 residues long. Germline V gene data show CDR1 as MNHNY and CDR2 as SVGAGI (reference sequence). The specimen was naive CD8+ T cells from blood, with Jurkat cell RNA spiked in. Subset reported: FACS-sorted CD8+CD4-CCR7+CD45RA+ naive T cells. The chain links TRBV6-6 to TRBJ2-3; D remains ambiguous. The TCR comes from a human donor in good health. Some libraries in this study had Jurkat cell RNA spiked in. The CDR3 protein is CVSTPRTQDGYTDTQYF. The CDR3 region has the DNA TGTGTCAGCACGCCCAGGACGCAGGACGGGTACACAGATACGCAGTATTTT.